Following are 28 T cell receptor beta chains from one sample sequenced in a study of blood T cell repertoires in COVID-19. Sequencing was performed with immunoSEQ multiplex PCR; in TCRdb, only in-frame clones are kept and a portion is missing. The data contain about 180,000 clones, approximately 80% of them singletons. The material sequenced was PBMCs or T cells enriched from blood (not recorded which). These receptors were obtained from a man aged 55 to 70 who had been exposed to COVID-19.

The chain is built from TRBV11-2 and TRBJ2-3; TRBD2 matches 7 bases. CDR3 size: 13 residues. J gave up 4 bases and V 5 bases, and 3 bases lay outside the gene matches. The V gene's germline CDR1 is SGHAT and CDR2 FQNNGV. The CDR3 reads CASSPGGPDTQYF. The CDR3 region has the DNA TGTGCCAGCAGCCCGGGGGGACCAGATACGCAGTATTTT.

The V call is TRBV28, the J call TRBJ1-3; 7 bases line up with TRBD1. Germline loops: CDR1 MDHEN, CDR2 SYDVKM. With V trimmed by 3 bases and J by 4 bases, 3 bases remained unmatched. This CDR3 has 14 residues. CDR3 protein: CASSFRGLGNTIYF. The CDR3 DNA reads TGTGCCAGCAGTTTCAGGGGGTTGGGAAACACCATATATTTT.

The count of this clone is one. The same CDR3 can be traced to other DNA sequences in this sample. The chain couples TRBV9 to TRBJ1-6, with D uncertain. This CDR3 spans 14 amino acids. In germline, CDR1 is SGDLS, CDR2 YYNGEE. Trimming removed 0 bases from V and 7 bases from J, with 8 bases in between. CDR3 DNA sequence: TGTGCCAGCAGCGTAGGCGGAGGAAATTCACCCCTCCACTTT. Its translation: CASSVGGGNSPLHF. The entire variable domain, with the rest obtained from reference TRBV9 and TRBJ1-6, is as follows: DSGVTQTPKHLITATGQRVTLRCSPRSGDLSVYWYQQSLDQGLQFLIQYYNGEERAKGNILERFSAQQFPDLHSELNLSSLELGDSALYFCASSVGGGNSPLHFGNGTRLTVT.

The CDR3 loop reads CASSVQGRSLTTQYF. The CDR3 DNA sequence: TGTGCCAGCAGTGTACAGGGTAGGTCTCTTACGACCCAGTACTTC. The chain links TRBV27 to TRBJ2-5; TRBD1 might be the D (6 bases). Trimming took off 5 bases at V and 7 bases at J, with 20 bases between the two ends. Looked up from germline, CDR1 is MNHEY and CDR2 is SMNVEV (reference sequence). CDR3 length: 15 residues.

The chain couples TRBV11-2 to TRBJ1-1, with D unresolved. The ends were cut back, 2 bases at V and 5 bases at J, with 15 bases in the middle. This CDR3 region has 15 residues. Germline loops: CDR1 SGHAT, CDR2 FQNNGV. CDR3 bases: TGTGCCAGCAGCTTAAGAAGACAAGTAGAGACTGAAGCTTTCTTT. Amino acids: CASSLRRQVETEAFF.

This sequence joins TRBV27 and TRBJ2-7; 7 positions agree with TRBD1. Germline CDR1 MNHEY, CDR2 SMNVEV (reference sequence). The CDR3 extends over 15 amino acids. Trimming at V came to 0 bases and at J to 0 bases, leaving 2 bases not matched to a gene. The CDR3 reads CASSLSRQGSYEQYF. The CDR3 DNA follows: TGTGCCAGCAGTTTATCGCGACAGGGCTCCTACGAGCAGTACTTC.

This clone was seen a few times. This chain's CDR3 is CASSVDRAGELFF. The CDR3 DNA follows: TGTGCCAGTAGTGTGGACAGGGCCGGGGAGCTGTTTTTT. J is TRBJ2-2 and V is TRBV19, with 8 positions matching TRBD1. V trimming: 5 bases; J trimming: 6 bases; junction bases outside the gene matches: 2. Germline lookup yields CDR1 LNHDA and CDR2 SQIVND (reference sequence). This CDR3 is built from 13 residues. Full variable domain (rest looked up from reference TRBV19 and TRBJ2-2): DGGITQSPKYLFRKEGQNVTLSCEQNLNHDAMYWYRQDPGQGLRLIYYSQIVNDFQKGDIAEGYSVSREKKESFPLTVTSAQKNPTAFYLCASSVDRAGELFFGEGSRLTVL.

The V and J genes are TRBV4-3 and TRBJ2-3, with TRBD2 identical over 7 bases. Germline loops: CDR1 LGHNA, CDR2 YSLEER. The CDR3 is 17 residues long. The V gene end was trimmed by 2 bases and the J gene end by 0 bases; junction bases not matched to a gene: 8. CDR3 sequence reads: CASSQRSLAASTDTQYF. The CDR3, as DNA: TGCGCCAGCAGCCAAAGGTCGCTAGCGGCGAGCACAGATACGCAGTATTTT.

This clone was picked up one time. The DNA for the CDR3 is TGTGCCATCAATATAGGGGGCTTGAACACTGAAGCTTTCTTT. Translating it yields CAINIGGLNTEAFF. The rearrangement uses TRBV2 and TRBJ1-1, with 7 positions matching TRBD1. There are 14 residues in the CDR3. V was pared by 10 bases and J by 0 bases, with 8 bases of the junction left unmatched. The germline CDR1 and CDR2 sequences are SNHLY and FYNNEI. The entire variable domain, with the rest obtained from reference TRBV2 and TRBJ1-1, is as follows: EPEVTQTPSHQVTQMGQEVILRCVPISNHLYFYWYRQILGQKVEFLVSFYNNEISEKSEIFDDQFSVERPDGSNFTLKIRSTKLEDSAMYFCAINIGGLNTEAFFGQGTRLTVV.

This clone was detected once. The chain uses TRBV10-3 and TRBJ2-5; TRBD1 aligns across 9 bases. From germline, CDR1 is ENHRY and CDR2 SYGVKD. The CDR3 length is 15 residues. V gave up 10 bases and J gave up 5 bases; unmatched junction bases: 14. CDR3 bases: TGTGCCACCGCCGGGGGACAGGGAAGTGGGGAGACCCAGTACTTC. Residues: CATAGGQGSGETQYF.

The CDR3 loop reads CASSKGLAGFFAGELFF. The DNA of the CDR3 is TGTGCCAGCAGTAAGGGACTAGCGGGATTTTTTGCCGGGGAGCTGTTTTTT. The chain recombines TRBV7-3 with TRBJ2-2, with TRBD2 matching 13 bases. CDR3 length: 17 amino acids. Germline CDR1 SGHTA, CDR2 FQGTGA. The J segment lost 6 bases and the V segment lost 6 bases, leaving 10 bases of the junction unmatched.

There are many counts of this clone. The gene calls are TRBV19 and TRBJ2-1; 7 bases are shared with TRBD1. The CDR3 extends over 15 amino acids. Germline V lookup: CDR1 LNHDA, CDR2 SQIVND (reference sequence). V shed 7 bases, J shed 0 bases, and the junction held 6 bases outside the gene matches. CDR3 protein: CASTMDRSSYNEQFF. The CDR3 coding sequence is TGTGCCAGTACTATGGACAGGAGCTCCTACAATGAGCAGTTCTTC.

This clone was detected a few times. V usage is TRBV9 and J usage is TRBJ2-1; D might be TRBD2 (6 bases). The CDR3 contains 15 residues. The V and J ends lost 3 bases and 8 bases respectively, with 18 bases between them. Germline CDR1 reads SGDLS; CDR2 reads YYNGEE. The CDR3 sequence is CASSARRALDDEQFF. For the CDR3, the DNA is TGTGCCAGCAGCGCCCGGAGGGCCCTCGACGATGAGCAGTTCTTC.

A single count supports this clone. Here the CDR3 reads CASSGGLAGVWNEQFF. DNA of the CDR3: TGTGCCAGCAGTGGCGGACTAGCGGGAGTTTGGAATGAGCAGTTCTTC. The chain employs TRBV6-2 or TRBV6-3 and TRBJ2-1; 13 bases match TRBD2. CDR1 is MNHEY, CDR2 SVGEGT, per germline. With V trimmed by 5 bases and J by 7 bases, 8 bases remained unmatched. CDR3 length equals 16 residues.

CDR3 bases: TGTGCCAGCTCACCAACGAGAACTAGCGGGAGAGATCCAGCCAAAAACATTCAGTACTTC. This codes for CASSPTRTSGRDPAKNIQYF. The rearrangement joins TRBV18 to TRBJ2-4, with TRBD2 matching over 11 bases. Germline loops: CDR1 KGHSH, CDR2 LQKENI. V lost 2 bases to trimming and J lost 0 bases; unmatched junction nucleotides: 12. This CDR3 comprises 20 residues.

The chain is built from TRBV11-3 and TRBJ1-1, with 9 bases identical to TRBD1. V lost 3 bases, J lost 1 base, and 9 bases stayed unmatched. Germline V CDR1 and CDR2: SGHNT, YENEEA. The CDR3 extends over 17 amino acids. For the CDR3, the DNA is TGTGCCAGCAGCTTTCCTACAGGGACAGGGCAGAACACTGAAGCTTTCTTT. Translated, it gives CASSFPTGTGQNTEAFF.

The chain has TRBV5-1 and TRBJ2-7; 8 nucleotides line up with TRBD1. V trimming: 0 bases; J trimming: 0 bases; junction bases outside the gene matches: 8. Germline values: CDR1 SGHRS, CDR2 YFSETQ. CDR3 length equals 17 residues. The CDR3 loop is CASSLVPVTGASYEQYF. The CDR3 DNA sequence: TGCGCCAGCAGCTTGGTTCCCGTGACAGGGGCCTCCTACGAGCAGTACTTC. Combining the CDR3 with reference TRBV5-1 and TRBJ2-7 gives the whole variable domain KAGVTQTPRYLIKTRGQQVTLSCSPISGHRSVSWYQQTPGQGLQFLFEYFSETQRNKGNFPGRFSGRQFSNSRSEMNVSTLELGDSALYLCASSLVPVTGASYEQYFGPGTRLTVT.

V usage is TRBV15 and J usage is TRBJ1-6, with a possible D match to TRBD1 (6 bases). Germline loops: CDR1 LNHNV, CDR2 YYDKDF (reference sequence). V was trimmed by 5 bases and J by 7 bases, leaving 21 bases between them. The CDR3 contains 17 residues. The CDR3 region has the DNA TGTGCCACCAGCGTCCGACCCCCAGGGGTGAGCAATTCACCCCTCCACTTT. It is translated as CATSVRPPGVSNSPLHF.

The V gene is TRBV30, the J gene TRBJ2-7; 7 nucleotides line up with TRBD1. Germline V gene lookup returns CDR1 GTSNPN and CDR2 SVGIG (reference sequence). This CDR3 has 14 residues. With V trimmed by 2 bases and J by 7 bases, 11 bases remained unmatched. The CDR3 DNA is TGTGCCTGGAGTCCCCCGGACAGGCTGCGGGAGCAGTACTTC. Translating it yields CAWSPPDRLREQYF. Using reference TRBV30 and TRBJ2-7 for the parts outside the CDR3, the full variable domain is SQTIHQWPATLVQPVGSPLSLECTVEGTSNPNLYWYRQAAGRGLQLLFYSVGIGQISSEVPQNLSASRPQDRQFILSSKKLLLSDSGFYLCAWSPPDRLREQYFGPGTRLTVT.

The chain carries TRBV20-1 and TRBJ1-3; 7 positions match TRBD1. This CDR3 has 14 amino acids. V dropped 3 bases and J dropped 2; count of bases not matched to a gene: 4. CDR1 is DFQATT, CDR2 SNEGSKA, per germline (reference sequence). The CDR3 region is CSASSGTAGNTIYF. The CDR3 DNA sequence: TGCAGTGCTAGTTCCGGGACAGCTGGAAACACCATATATTTT.

This clone was counted a single time. CDR3 protein: CASSLTGVVYGYTF. DNA of the CDR3: TGTGCCAGCAGTTTAACAGGGGTGGTTTATGGCTACACCTTC. V gene TRBV28 combines with J gene TRBJ1-2; 7 bases map to TRBD1. Germline lookup yields CDR1 MDHEN and CDR2 SYDVKM. This CDR3 comprises 14 residues. The J segment lost 5 bases and the V segment lost 2 bases, leaving 5 bases of the junction unmatched.

A remark on this clone: The same CDR3 can be traced to other DNA sequences in this sample. The genes are TRBV19 and TRBJ1-3, with D possibly being TRBD1 (6 bases). The germline V gene encodes CDR1 LNHDA and CDR2 SQIVND (reference sequence). V lost 3 bases to trimming and J lost 0 bases, with 9 bases between them. This CDR3 contains 15 residues. The CDR3 loop reads CASSMDRSSGNTIYF. CDR3 DNA sequence: TGTGCCAGTAGTATGGACAGAAGCTCTGGAAACACCATATATTTT.

The rearrangement uses TRBV6-5 and TRBJ1-1, with D possibly being TRBD1 (6 bases). The V gene's germline CDR1 is MNHEY and CDR2 SVGAGI. The CDR3 covers 13 residues. The V gene lost 7 bases and the J gene lost 4 bases, with 13 bases spanning the gap. The CDR3 coding sequence is TGTGCCAGCACCGGACAGTCGGGCACTGAAGCTTTCTTT. Translated, it gives CASTGQSGTEAFF.

This clone was observed a handful of times. The chain carries TRBV27 and TRBJ2-2; 15 bases are shared with TRBD2. The germline gives CDR1 MNHEY, CDR2 SMNVEV (reference sequence). With 6 bases clipped from V and 6 bases from J, the junction kept 8 bases outside the gene matches. CDR3 length: 17 amino acids. DNA for the CDR3: TGTGCCAGCAGGTCGGGACTAGCGGGAGGCCCCTCCGGGGAGCTGTTTTTT. Its protein product is CASRSGLAGGPSGELFF.

V usage is TRBV30 and J usage is TRBJ2-1; weak D call: TRBD2 (5 bases). Germline V CDR1 and CDR2: GTSNPN, SVGIG (reference sequence). The CDR3 loop spans 14 amino acids. V was clipped by 1 base and J by 3 bases, with 10 bases between them. CDR3 nucleotides: TGTGCCTGGAGTGGGAGGACCAACTACAATGAGCAGTTCTTC. Translation gives CAWSGRTNYNEQFF.

J is TRBJ2-2 and V is TRBV4-3; the match to TRBD2 covers 12 bases. With V trimmed by 2 bases and J by 4 bases, 2 bases remained unmatched. The germline V gene has CDR1 LGHNA and CDR2 YSLEER. The CDR3 is 16 residues long. The chain's CDR3 is CASSQPTSGGTGELFF. The DNA of the CDR3 is TGCGCCAGCAGCCAACCGACTAGCGGGGGCACCGGGGAGCTGTTTTTT.

In this sample, this clone turned up once. The chain uses TRBV5-4 and TRBJ2-2, with TRBD2 matching over 12 bases. CDR3 length equals 17 residues. Germline V CDR1 and CDR2: SGHNT, YYREEE (reference sequence). With V trimmed by 0 bases and J by 6 bases, 6 bases remained unmatched. The CDR3 loop reads CASSLEGLAGKAGELFF. CDR3 in DNA: TGTGCCAGCAGCTTGGAAGGACTAGCGGGGAAGGCCGGGGAGCTGTTTTTT.

This chain links TRBV18 with TRBJ1-1; 7 bases agree with TRBD1. This CDR3 is 15 amino acids long. The germline V gene has CDR1 KGHSH and CDR2 LQKENI. V lost 6 bases, J lost 4 bases, and 11 bases stayed unmatched. CDR3 in amino acids: CASSLMKAGGTEAFF. In DNA form, the CDR3 reads TGTGCCAGCTCGCTAATGAAGGCAGGGGGCACTGAAGCTTTCTTT.